A single T cell receptor (beta chain) is shown here with its context. In the original analysis: Reference gene primers were amplified, and this amplification served to estimate nucleated cell counts. This table comes from immunoSEQ multiplex PCR, and its TCRdb copy is limited to in-frame clones, with some not included. The DNA gave D and trimming, while V, J and clone size come from that table. Counted here are roughly 45,000 clones, roughly 84% occurring once; the ten biggest clones make up around 4.5%. The sample comes from a study of blood T cell repertoires in COVID-19. Study context: Sites in the United States, Italy and Spain provided acute and convalescent COVID-19 samples. From T cells, B-cell-depleted T cells, or PBMCs came the material, which was cDNA or gDNA.

Trimming took 6 bases from V and 4 from J, leaving 8 bases between them. The CDR3 is made up of 12 amino acids. From germline, CDR1 is SGHDT and CDR2 YYEEEE. This clonotype originated in a man in his fifties or sixties with active COVID-19. The chain combines TRBV5-6 with TRBJ1-3; D gene unclear. The specimen sequenced was peripheral blood. The CDR3 region has the DNA TGTGCCAGCACGGGAGACGGAAACACCATATATTTT. It encodes CASTGDGNTIYF.